This T cell receptor beta chain is drawn from a study of blood T cell repertoires in COVID-19. About the research overall: Sources were T cells, B-cell-depleted T cells, or PBMCs; the material itself was cDNA or gDNA.

The protocol was immunoSEQ multiplex PCR, while the TCRdb copy is restricted to in-frame clones and leaves out a portion. The table records about 53,000 clones, 89% of them present only once. The CDR3 totals 14 residues. V lost 4 bases, J lost 7 bases, and 6 bases stayed unmatched. The germline CDR1 and CDR2 sequences are KGHSH and LQKENI. V gene TRBV18 combines with J gene TRBJ1-4, with TRBD1 matching 7 bases. Input material: peripheral blood. The clonotype originates from a man in his fifties or sixties with active COVID-19. This chain's CDR3 is CASSLTGAVEKLFF. CDR3 sequence (DNA): TGTGCCAGCTCACTAACAGGGGCGGTTGAAAAACTGTTTTTT.